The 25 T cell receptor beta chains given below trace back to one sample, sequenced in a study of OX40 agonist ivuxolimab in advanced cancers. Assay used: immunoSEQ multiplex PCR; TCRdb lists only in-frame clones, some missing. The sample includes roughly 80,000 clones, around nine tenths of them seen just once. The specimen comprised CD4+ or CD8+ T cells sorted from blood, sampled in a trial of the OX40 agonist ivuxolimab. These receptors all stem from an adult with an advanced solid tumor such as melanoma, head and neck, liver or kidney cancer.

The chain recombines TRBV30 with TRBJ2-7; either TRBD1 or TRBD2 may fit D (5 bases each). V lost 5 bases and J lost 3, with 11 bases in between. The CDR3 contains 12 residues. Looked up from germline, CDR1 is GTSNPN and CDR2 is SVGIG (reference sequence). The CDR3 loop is CAWGDLSYEQYF. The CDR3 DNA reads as TGTGCCTGGGGGGACCTGAGCTACGAGCAGTACTTC.

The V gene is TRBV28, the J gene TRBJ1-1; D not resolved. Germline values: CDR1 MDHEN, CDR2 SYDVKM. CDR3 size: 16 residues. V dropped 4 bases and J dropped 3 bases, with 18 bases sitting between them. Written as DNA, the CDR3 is TGTGCCAGCAGTTCGCGCAAACGTATATACGACACTGAAGCTTTCTTT. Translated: CASSSRKRIYDTEAFF.

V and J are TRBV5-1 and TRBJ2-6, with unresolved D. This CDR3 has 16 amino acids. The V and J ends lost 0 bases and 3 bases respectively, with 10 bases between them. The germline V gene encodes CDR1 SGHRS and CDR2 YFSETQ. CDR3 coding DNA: TGCGCCAGCAGCTTGGAGGTGGCGGTTGGGGCCAACGTCCTGACTTTC. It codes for CASSLEVAVGANVLTF.

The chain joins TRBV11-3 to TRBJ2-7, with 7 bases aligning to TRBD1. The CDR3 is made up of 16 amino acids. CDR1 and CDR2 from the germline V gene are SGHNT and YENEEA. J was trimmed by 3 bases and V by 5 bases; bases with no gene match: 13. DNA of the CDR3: TGTGCCAGCAGCAAGACAGGGCGCCGGAACAACTACGAGCAGTACTTC. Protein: CASSKTGRRNNYEQYF.

The DNA for the CDR3 is TGTGCCAGCTCACCAAGGACAGCATCAAACACTGAAGCTTTCTTT. Residues: CASSPRTASNTEAFF. This rearrangement joins TRBV18 to TRBJ1-1, with a weak D call TRBD1 (6 bases). This CDR3 has 15 amino acids. Germline assignment: CDR1 KGHSH and CDR2 LQKENI. Between the trimmed V and J ends, which lost 2 bases and 2 bases, there was a span of 12 bases.

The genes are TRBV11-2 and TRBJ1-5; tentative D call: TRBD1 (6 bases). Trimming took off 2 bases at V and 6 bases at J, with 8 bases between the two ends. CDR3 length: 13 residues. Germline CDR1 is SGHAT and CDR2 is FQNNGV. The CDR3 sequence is CASSLTGLQPQHF. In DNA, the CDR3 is TGTGCCAGCAGCTTAACAGGGCTTCAGCCCCAGCATTTT.

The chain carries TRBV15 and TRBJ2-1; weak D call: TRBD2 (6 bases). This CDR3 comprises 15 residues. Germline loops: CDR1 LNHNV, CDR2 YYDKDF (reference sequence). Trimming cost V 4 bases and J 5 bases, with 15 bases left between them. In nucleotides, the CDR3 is TGTGCCACCAGCAAAGCCGGGACTCAAAACAATGAGCAGTTCTTC. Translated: CATSKAGTQNNEQFF.

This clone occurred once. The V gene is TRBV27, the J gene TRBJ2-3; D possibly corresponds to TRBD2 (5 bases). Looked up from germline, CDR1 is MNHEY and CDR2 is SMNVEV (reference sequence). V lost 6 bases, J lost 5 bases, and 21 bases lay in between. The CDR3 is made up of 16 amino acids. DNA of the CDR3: TGTGCCAGCAGCGACCTTAAACTAGTAGCAGGAGATACGCAGTATTTT. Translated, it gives CASSDLKLVAGDTQYF.

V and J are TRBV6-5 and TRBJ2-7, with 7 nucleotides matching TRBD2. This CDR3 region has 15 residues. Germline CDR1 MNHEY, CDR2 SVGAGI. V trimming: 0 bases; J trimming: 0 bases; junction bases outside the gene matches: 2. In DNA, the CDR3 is TGTGCCAGCAGTTACTCGTGGGAGGGCTCCTACGAGCAGTACTTC. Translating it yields CASSYSWEGSYEQYF.

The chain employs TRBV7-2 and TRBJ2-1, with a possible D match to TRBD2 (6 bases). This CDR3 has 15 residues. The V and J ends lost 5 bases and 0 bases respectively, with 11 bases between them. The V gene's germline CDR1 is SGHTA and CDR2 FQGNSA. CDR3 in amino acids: CASSRRGSSYNEQFF. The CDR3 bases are TGTGCCAGCAGCCGGCGGGGCTCCTCCTACAATGAGCAGTTCTTC.

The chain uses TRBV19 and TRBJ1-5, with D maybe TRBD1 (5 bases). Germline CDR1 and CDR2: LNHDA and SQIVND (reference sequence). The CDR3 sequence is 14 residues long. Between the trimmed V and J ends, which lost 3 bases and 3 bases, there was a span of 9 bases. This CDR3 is CASSMGGFNQPQHF. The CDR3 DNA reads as TGTGCCAGTAGTATGGGGGGTTTCAATCAGCCCCAGCATTTT.

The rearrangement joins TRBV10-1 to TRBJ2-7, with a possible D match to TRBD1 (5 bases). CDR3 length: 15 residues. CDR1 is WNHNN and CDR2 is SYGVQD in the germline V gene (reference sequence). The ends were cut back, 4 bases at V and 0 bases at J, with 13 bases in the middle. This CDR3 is CASSAGAGRSYEQYF. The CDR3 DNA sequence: TGCGCCAGCAGTGCTGGGGCAGGTCGCTCCTACGAGCAGTACTTC.

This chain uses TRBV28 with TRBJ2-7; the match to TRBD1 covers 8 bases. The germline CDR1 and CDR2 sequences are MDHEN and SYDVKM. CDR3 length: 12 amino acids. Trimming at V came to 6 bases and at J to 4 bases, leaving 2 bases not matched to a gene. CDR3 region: CASSDRGYEQYF. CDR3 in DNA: TGTGCCAGCAGCGACAGGGGATACGAGCAGTACTTC.

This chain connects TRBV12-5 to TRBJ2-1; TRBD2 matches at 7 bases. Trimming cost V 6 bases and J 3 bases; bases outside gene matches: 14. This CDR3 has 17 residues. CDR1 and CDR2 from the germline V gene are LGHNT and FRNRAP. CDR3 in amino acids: CASGRYFERGSYNEQFF. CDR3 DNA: TGTGCTAGTGGCCGCTATTTTGAGCGGGGAAGCTACAATGAGCAGTTCTTC.

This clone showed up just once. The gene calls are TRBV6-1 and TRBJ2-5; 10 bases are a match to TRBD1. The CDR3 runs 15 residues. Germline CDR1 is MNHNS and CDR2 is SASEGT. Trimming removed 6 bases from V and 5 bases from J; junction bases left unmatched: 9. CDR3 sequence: CASRERDRGGETQYF. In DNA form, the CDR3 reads TGTGCCAGCAGAGAAAGGGACAGGGGTGGCGAGACCCAGTACTTC.

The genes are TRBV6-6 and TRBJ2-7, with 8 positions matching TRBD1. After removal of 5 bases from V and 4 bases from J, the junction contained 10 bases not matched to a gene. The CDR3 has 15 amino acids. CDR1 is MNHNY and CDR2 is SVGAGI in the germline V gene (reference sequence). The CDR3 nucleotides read TGTGCCAGCAGTCCCCGGACAGGGAAAGTGTACGAGCAGTACTTC. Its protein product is CASSPRTGKVYEQYF.

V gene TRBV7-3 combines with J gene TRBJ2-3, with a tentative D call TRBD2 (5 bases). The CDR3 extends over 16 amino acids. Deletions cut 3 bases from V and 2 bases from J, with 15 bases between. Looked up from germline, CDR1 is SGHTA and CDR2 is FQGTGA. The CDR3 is CASSLLAYGPTDTQYF. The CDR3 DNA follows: TGTGCCAGCAGCTTGCTAGCTTATGGCCCCACAGATACGCAGTATTTT.

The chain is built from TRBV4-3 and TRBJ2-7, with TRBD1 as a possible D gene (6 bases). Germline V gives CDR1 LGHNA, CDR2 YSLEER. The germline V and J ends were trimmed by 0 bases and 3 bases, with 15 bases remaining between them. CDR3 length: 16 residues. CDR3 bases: TGCGCCAGCAGCCAAGATCTAGCAGGGGCGGGCTACGAGCAGTACTTC. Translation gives CASSQDLAGAGYEQYF.

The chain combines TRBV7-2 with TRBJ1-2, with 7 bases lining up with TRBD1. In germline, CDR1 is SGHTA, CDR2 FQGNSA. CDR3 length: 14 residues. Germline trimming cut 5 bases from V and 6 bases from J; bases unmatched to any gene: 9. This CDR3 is CASSPRTGRDGYTF. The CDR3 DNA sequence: TGTGCCAGCAGCCCTAGGACAGGACGGGATGGCTACACCTTC. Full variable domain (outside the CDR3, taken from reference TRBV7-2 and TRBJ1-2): GAGVSQSPSNKVTEKGKDVELRCDPISGHTALYWYRQSLGQGLEFLIYFQGNSAPDKSGLPSDRFSAERTGGSVSTLTIQRTQQEDSAVYLCASSPRTGRDGYTFGSGTRLTVV.

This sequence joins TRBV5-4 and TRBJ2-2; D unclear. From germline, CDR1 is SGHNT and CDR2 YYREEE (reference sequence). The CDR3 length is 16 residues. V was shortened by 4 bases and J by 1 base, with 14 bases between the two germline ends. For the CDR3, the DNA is TGTGCCAGCAGCATGGGATCTAAGCGGAACACCGGGGAGCTGTTTTTT. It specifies CASSMGSKRNTGELFF. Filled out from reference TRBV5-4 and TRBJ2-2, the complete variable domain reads ETGVTQSPTHLIKTRGQQVTLRCSSQSGHNTVSWYQQALGQGPQFIFQYYREEENGRGNFPPRFSGLQFPNYSSELNVNALELDDSALYLCASSMGSKRNTGELFFGEGSRLTVL.

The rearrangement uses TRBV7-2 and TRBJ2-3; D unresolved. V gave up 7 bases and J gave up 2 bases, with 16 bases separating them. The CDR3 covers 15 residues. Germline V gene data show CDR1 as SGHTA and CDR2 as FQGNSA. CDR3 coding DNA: TGTGCCAGCAAGGCTCAGGCACATTCCACAGATACGCAGTATTTT. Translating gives CASKAQAHSTDTQYF.

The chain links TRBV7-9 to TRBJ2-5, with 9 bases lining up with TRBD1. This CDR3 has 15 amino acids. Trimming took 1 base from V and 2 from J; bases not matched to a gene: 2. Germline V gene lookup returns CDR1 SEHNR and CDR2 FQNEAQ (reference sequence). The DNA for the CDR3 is TGTGCCAGCAGCTTAGGACAGGGGGTTCAAGAGACCCAGTACTTC. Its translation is CASSLGQGVQETQYF.

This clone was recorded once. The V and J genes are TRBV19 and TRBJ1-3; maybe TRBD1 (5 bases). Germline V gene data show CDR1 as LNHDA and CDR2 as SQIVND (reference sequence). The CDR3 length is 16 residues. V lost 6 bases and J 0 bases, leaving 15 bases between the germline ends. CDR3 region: CASRSMGGRSGNTIYF. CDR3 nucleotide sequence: TGTGCCAGTAGATCCATGGGGGGTCGCTCTGGAAACACCATATATTTT.

In nucleotides, the CDR3 is TGTGCCAGCAGCTTAGGGCTGGACTCGGGGCCGGGGACGGGAGCTTTCTTT. Translation: CASSLGLDSGPGTGAFF. This rearrangement joins TRBV7-9 to TRBJ1-1, with D maybe TRBD1 (5 bases). Per germline, CDR1 SEHNR and CDR2 FQNEAQ (reference sequence). Trimming removed 1 base at V and 10 bases at J, with 25 bases between. The CDR3 covers 17 residues. Supplemented by reference TRBV7-9 and TRBJ1-1, the full variable domain reads DTGVSQNPRHKITKRGQNVTFRCDPISEHNRLYWYRQTLGQGPEFLTYFQNEAQLEKSRLLSDRFSAERPKGSFSTLEIQRTEQGDSAMYLCASSLGLDSGPGTGAFFGQGTRLTVV.

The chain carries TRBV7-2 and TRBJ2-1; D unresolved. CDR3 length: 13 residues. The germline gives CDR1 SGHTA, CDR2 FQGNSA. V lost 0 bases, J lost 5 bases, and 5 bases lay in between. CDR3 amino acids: CASSLALDNEQFF. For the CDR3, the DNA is TGTGCCAGCAGCTTAGCCCTAGACAATGAGCAGTTCTTC.